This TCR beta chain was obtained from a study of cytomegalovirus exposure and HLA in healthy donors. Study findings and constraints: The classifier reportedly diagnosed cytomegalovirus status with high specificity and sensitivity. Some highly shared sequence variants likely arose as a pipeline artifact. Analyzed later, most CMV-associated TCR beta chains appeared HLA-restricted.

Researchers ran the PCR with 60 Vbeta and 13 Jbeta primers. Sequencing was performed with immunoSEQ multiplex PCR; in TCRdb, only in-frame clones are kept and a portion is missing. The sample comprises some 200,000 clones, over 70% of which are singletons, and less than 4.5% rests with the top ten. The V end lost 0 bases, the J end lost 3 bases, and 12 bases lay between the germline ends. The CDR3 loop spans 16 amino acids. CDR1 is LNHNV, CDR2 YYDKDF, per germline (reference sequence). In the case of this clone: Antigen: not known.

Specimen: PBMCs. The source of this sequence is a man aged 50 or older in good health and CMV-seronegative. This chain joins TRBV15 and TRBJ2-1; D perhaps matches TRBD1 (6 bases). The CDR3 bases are TGTGCCACCAGCAGAGATCTAGGGACAAGCTACAATGAGCAGTTCTTC. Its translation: CATSRDLGTSYNEQFF. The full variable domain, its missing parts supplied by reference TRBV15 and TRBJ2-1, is DAMVIQNPRYQVTQFGKPVTLSCSQTLNHNVMYWYQQKSSQAPKLLFHYYDKDFNNEADTPDNFQSRRPNTSFCFLDIRSPGLGDTAMYLCATSRDLGTSYNEQFFGPGTRLTVL.